Sequencing of this T cell receptor beta chain was carried out in a study of vaccination effects on CD4 cells after COVID-19. About the study: Median timing of post-vaccine samples was 72 days after the second dose.

A word on this clone: Its antigen remains unidentified.

Trimming removed 5 bases from V and 6 bases from J; junction bases left unmatched: 7. CDR3 length equals 15 residues. The germline V gene encodes CDR1 MGHDK and CDR2 SYGVNS. Antigen-specific CD4+ T cell clonotypes were called by their expansion after viral peptide-pool culture in ViraFEST. CD4+ T cell isolation took place after nine to eleven days of culture. The vaccine given was either BNT162b2 or mRNA-1273, in two doses. Nucleocapsid antibodies stayed negative before and after vaccination, showing no earlier SARS-CoV-2 infection. The method was immunoSEQ multiplex PCR; TCRdb's version includes in-frame clones alone and lacks a portion of them. The table records roughly 27,000 clones, roughly 74% of them present only once.

This receptor was obtained from a human donor who received a COVID-19 vaccine. The input for sequencing was CD4+ T cells from PBMCs cultured with HCoV-OC43 spike peptides, taken after COVID-19 vaccination. Subset of the sample: HCoV-OC43 spike overlapping peptide pool stimulation. The chain uses TRBV25-1 and TRBJ2-1; 10 bases are shared with TRBD2. The CDR3 coding sequence is TGTGCCAGCAGTACCCTAGCGGGAGAGCCCAATGAGCAGTTCTTC. Translating gives CASSTLAGEPNEQFF.